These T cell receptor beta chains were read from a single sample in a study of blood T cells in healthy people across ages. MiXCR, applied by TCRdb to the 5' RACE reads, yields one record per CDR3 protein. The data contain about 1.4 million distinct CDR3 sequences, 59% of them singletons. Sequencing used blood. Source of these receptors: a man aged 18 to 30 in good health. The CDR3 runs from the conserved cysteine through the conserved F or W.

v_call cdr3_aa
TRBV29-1 CSVEAALTPYNEQFF
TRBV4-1 CASSQVTTSTDMQYF
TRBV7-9 CASSLRRTGTWDEQYF
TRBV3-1 CASSQGSVTYEQYF
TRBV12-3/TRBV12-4 CASSLRQALGTEAFF
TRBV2 CASPSGAGELFF
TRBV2 CASSGSEDYGYTF
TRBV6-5 CASSYPVFRDTYGYTF
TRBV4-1 CASSQDYLLLGHGYTF
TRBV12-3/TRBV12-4 CASSTGRNTIYF
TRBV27 CASSLSGGMAYEQYF
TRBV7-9 CASSPDRGFSVQYF
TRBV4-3 CASSQVPSGRVIQYF
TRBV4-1 CASSHIGAGAYDYTF
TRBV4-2 CASSQIDRGQDEQYF
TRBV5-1 CASSLGHGLAPSYEQYF
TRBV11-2 CASSAETGLTQYF
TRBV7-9 CASSRGQGRADTQYF
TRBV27 CASGLVAWGQGGTGELFF
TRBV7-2 CASSVAAYTDTQYF
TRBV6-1 CASGSTWAYYGYTF
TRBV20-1 CSAPGGTGVVEQYF
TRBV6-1 CASRETGLAKNIQYF
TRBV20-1 CSASSGAGYEQYF
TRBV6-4 CASSDFRGASGGELFF
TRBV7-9 CASSSDAWTEAFF
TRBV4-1 CASSQVYIRADNSPLHF
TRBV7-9 CASSLNWDRSFGYTF
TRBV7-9 CASSLPLGQEGSYNEQFF
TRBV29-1 CSVAHRLGISGGYTF
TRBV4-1 CASSQGEGMGPGTDTQYF
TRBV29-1 CSVGPGGGVNTEAFF
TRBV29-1 CSVEVGARLFF
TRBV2 CASSGERGDTQYF